This T cell receptor (beta chain) is from a study of blood T cell repertoires in COVID-19. Clones were read by immunoSEQ multiplex PCR, and TCRdb kept only the in-frame ones, dropping some. The repertoire holds over 150,000 clones, with about 85% as singletons. CDR3 length equals 15 residues. Trimming stripped 5 bases from V and 4 bases from J, with 17 bases between. The germline CDR1 and CDR2 sequences are MDHEN and SYDVKM. This sequence was found in a middle-aged man who had recovered from COVID-19. The sample consisted of PBMCs or T cells enriched from blood (not recorded which). The chain joins TRBV28 to TRBJ2-5; possible D gene TRBD1, 7 bases. The CDR3 region is CASSTAGGIRETQYF. DNA of the CDR3: TGTGCCAGCAGTACGGCAGGGGGGATTAGAGAGACCCAGTACTTC.